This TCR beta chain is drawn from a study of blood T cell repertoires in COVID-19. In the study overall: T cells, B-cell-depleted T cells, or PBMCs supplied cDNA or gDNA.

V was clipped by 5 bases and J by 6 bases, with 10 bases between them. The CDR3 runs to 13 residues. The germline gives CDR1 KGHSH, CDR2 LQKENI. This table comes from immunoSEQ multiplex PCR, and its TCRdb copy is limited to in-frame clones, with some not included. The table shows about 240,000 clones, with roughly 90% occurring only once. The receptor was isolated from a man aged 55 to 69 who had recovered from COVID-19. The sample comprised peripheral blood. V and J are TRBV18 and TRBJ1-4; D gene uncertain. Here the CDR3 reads CASSERDHEKLFF. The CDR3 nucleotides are TGTGCCAGCTCAGAGCGGGATCATGAAAAACTGTTTTTT.